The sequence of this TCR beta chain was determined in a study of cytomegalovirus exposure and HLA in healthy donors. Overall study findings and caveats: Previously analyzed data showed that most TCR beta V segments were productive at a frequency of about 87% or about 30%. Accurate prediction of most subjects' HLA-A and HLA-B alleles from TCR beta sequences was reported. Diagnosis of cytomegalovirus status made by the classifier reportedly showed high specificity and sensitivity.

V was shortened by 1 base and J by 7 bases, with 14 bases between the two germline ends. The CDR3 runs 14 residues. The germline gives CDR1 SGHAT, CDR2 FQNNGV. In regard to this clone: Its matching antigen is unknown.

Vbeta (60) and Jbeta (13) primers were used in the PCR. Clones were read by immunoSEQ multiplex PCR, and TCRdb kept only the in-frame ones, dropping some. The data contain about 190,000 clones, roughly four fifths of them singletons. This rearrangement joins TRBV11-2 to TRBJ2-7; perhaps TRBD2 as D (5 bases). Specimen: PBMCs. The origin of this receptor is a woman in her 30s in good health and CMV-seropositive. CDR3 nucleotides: TGTGCCAGCAGCTTAGGAACGGGGTCCAGGGAGCAGTACTTC. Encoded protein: CASSLGTGSREQYF.